The 28 T cell receptor beta chains listed next were all sequenced from one sample in a study of T cells in Graves' hyperthyroidism and ophthalmopathy. RNA transcripts yielded amplified TCR beta CDR3 regions. First-round RT-PCR of the TCR CDR3 relied on the HTBI primer set. TCRdb independently ran MiXCR on the multiplex PCR reads; one entry per CDR3 protein. The table lists over 350,000 distinct CDR3 sequences, more than 12% of them singletons. Sequenced: blood. Receptors originate from a man aged 45-60 years with Graves' ophthalmopathy.

About this clonotype: With a much larger clone just one base away, this may be a read error. The rearrangement links TRBV3-1 to TRBJ1-4; D remains unclear. This CDR3 has 16 amino acids. The V end was cut by 4 bases, the J end by 4 bases, with 16 bases between. Germline values: CDR1 LGHDT, CDR2 YNNKEL (reference sequence). CDR3 coding DNA: TGTGCCAGCAGCCGGAACAGAACCCAACGTAATGAAAAACTGTTTTTT. This sequence encodes CASSRNRTQRNEKLFF.

This clonotype came up many times. The V gene is TRBV28, the J gene TRBJ2-7; tentatively, D is TRBD2 (5 bases). V dropped 6 bases and J dropped 0 bases, with 12 bases sitting between them. The germline gives CDR1 MDHEN, CDR2 SYDVKM. CDR3 length: 14 amino acids. The CDR3 here is CASREDQSSYEQYF. The CDR3 coding sequence is TGTGCCAGCAGGGAGGATCAGAGCTCCTACGAGCAGTACTTC.

Only one count was recorded for this clonotype. Since a much larger clone is just one base distant, this may be a read error. The rearrangement uses TRBV13 and TRBJ2-3, with 9 bases aligning to TRBD2. Germline values: CDR1 PRHDT, CDR2 FYEKMQ (reference sequence). CDR3 length equals 16 residues. The J segment lost 4 bases and the V segment lost 6 bases, leaving 11 bases of the junction unmatched. The CDR3 region is CASRLWAGGGPDTQYF. CDR3 nucleotide sequence: TGTGCCAGCAGGTTATGGGCGGGAGGGGGCCCAGATACGCAGTATTTT.

This clonotype came up a few times. The V gene is TRBV11-1, the J gene TRBJ1-2, with TRBD1 identical over 7 bases. The CDR3 is made up of 14 amino acids. J was trimmed by 8 bases and V by 1 base; bases with no gene match: 7. The germline gives CDR1 SGHAT, CDR2 FQDESV (reference sequence). CDR3 nucleotides: TGTGCCAGCAGCTTAGTAGGGGGCTCGGTCGGCTACACCTTC. Amino acids: CASSLVGGSVGYTF.

This chain joins TRBV27 and TRBJ1-5; no definite D call. The CDR3 length is 16 residues. Trimming cost V 1 base and J 1 base, with 11 bases left between them. CDR1 is MNHEY, CDR2 SMNVEV, per germline (reference sequence). As DNA, the CDR3 is TGTGCCAGCAGTTTATTAGGCGCAAGAAGCAATCAGCCCCAGCATTTT. It specifies CASSLLGARSNQPQHF.

This chain joins TRBV4-1 and TRBJ1-3, with unresolved D. The CDR3 is 15 residues long. Deletions cut 4 bases from V and 4 bases from J, with 14 bases between. Germline V gene sequence: CDR1 MGHRA, CDR2 YSYEKL. The CDR3 bases are TGCGCCAGCAGCCCCCCCGGGTTCGAAGGAAACACCATATATTTT. Translating it yields CASSPPGFEGNTIYF.

This clonotype came up a few times. V and J are TRBV6-1 and TRBJ1-1; D is possibly TRBD1 (5 bases). V lost 7 bases to trimming and J lost 4 bases, with 13 bases between them. The germline V gene encodes CDR1 MNHNS and CDR2 SASEGT. The CDR3 consists of 13 residues. CDR3 in DNA: TGTGCCAGCACGGGGCCGGTTGGCACTGAAGCTTTCTTT. Translated: CASTGPVGTEAFF.

The V gene is TRBV9, the J gene TRBJ2-1; no definite D call. Germline lookup yields CDR1 SGDLS and CDR2 YYNGEE. V was pared by 4 bases and J by 4 bases, with 9 bases between. This CDR3 comprises 13 residues. In nucleotides, the CDR3 is TGTGCCAGCAGCTCGGACCGTTACAATGAGCAGTTCTTC. Translating gives CASSSDRYNEQFF.

This clonotype occurred a few times. The chain carries TRBV4-1 and TRBJ2-1; D is unresolved. Germline values: CDR1 MGHRA, CDR2 YSYEKL. This CDR3 region has 18 residues. Trimming removed 0 bases from V and 3 bases from J, with 18 bases in between. In DNA form, the CDR3 reads TGCGCCAGCAGCCAAGATAGTCGGGTCGGAAATCGCTACAATGAGCAGTTCTTC. Translation: CASSQDSRVGNRYNEQFF.

The chain couples TRBV12-3 or TRBV12-4 to TRBJ2-1; tentative D call: TRBD2 (7 bases). There are 16 residues in the CDR3. V lost 6 bases to trimming and J lost 10 bases, with 25 bases between them. CDR3 in amino acids: CASRIAGRGEGEEQFF. In nucleotides, the CDR3 is TGTGCCAGCAGAATAGCGGGCAGGGGCGAGGGGGAAGAGCAGTTCTTC.

This clonotype was counted only a few times. The chain links TRBV25-1 to TRBJ1-2, with TRBD1 matching 10 bases. Germline values: CDR1 MGHDK, CDR2 SYGVNS. The CDR3 spans 15 residues. V was clipped by 4 bases and J by 3 bases; unmatched bases: 5. The CDR3 sequence is CASSVDRGPYYGYTF. CDR3 in DNA: TGTGCCAGCAGTGTTGACAGGGGGCCATACTATGGCTACACCTTC.

This clonotype was observed a few times. The V call is TRBV3-1, the J call TRBJ1-4, with D unresolved. V lost 5 bases and J 7 bases, leaving 11 bases between the germline ends. There are 13 residues in the CDR3. Per germline, CDR1 LGHDT and CDR2 YNNKEL (reference sequence). The CDR3, as DNA: TGTGCCAGCAGCTTGGGGTCCGGTGAAAAACTGTTTTTT. It specifies CASSLGSGEKLFF.

This clonotype appeared many times. This chain joins TRBV5-5 and TRBJ1-1; perhaps TRBD1 as D (6 bases). Germline V lookup: CDR1 SGHKS, CDR2 YYEKEE (reference sequence). V lost 4 bases and J lost 12, with 13 bases in between. This CDR3 spans 11 amino acids. CDR3 sequence: CASSIQGITFF. The DNA of the CDR3 is TGTGCCAGCAGCATCCAGGGGATAACTTTCTTT. The complete variable domain, with remaining parts taken from reference TRBV5-5 and TRBJ1-1, reads DAGVTQSPTHLIKTRGQQVTLRCSPISGHKSVSWYQQVLGQGPQFIFQYYEKEERGRGNFPDRFSARQFPNYSSELNVNALLLGDSALYLCASSIQGITFFGQGTRLTVV.

The sample holds a few counts of this clonotype. This chain connects TRBV5-5 to TRBJ2-1; possible D gene TRBD2, 5 bases. The CDR3 consists of 14 residues. V lost 5 bases and J 2 bases, leaving 11 bases between the germline ends. Germline CDR1 reads SGHKS; CDR2 reads YYEKEE (reference sequence). The CDR3 DNA reads as TGTGCCAGCAGACCGGACTTACCCTACAATGAGCAGTTCTTC. Translating it yields CASRPDLPYNEQFF.

This clonotype was observed a few times. This chain links TRBV6-1 with TRBJ2-5; 11 positions agree with TRBD1. The J segment lost 5 bases and the V segment lost 5 bases, leaving 4 bases of the junction unmatched. The germline CDR1 and CDR2 sequences are MNHNS and SASEGT. The CDR3 runs to 14 residues. The CDR3 sequence is CASSPDRGLETQYF. CDR3 bases: TGTGCCAGCAGTCCGGACAGGGGGCTTGAGACCCAGTACTTC.

The sample holds a few counts of this clonotype. This chain connects TRBV6-2 or TRBV6-3 to TRBJ2-1, with 10 bases fitting TRBD2. Trimming removed 6 bases from V and 6 bases from J; junction bases left unmatched: 8. The CDR3 runs to 15 residues. Germline loops: CDR1 MNHEY, CDR2 SVGEGT. In DNA form, the CDR3 reads TGTGCCAGCAGAACCCTAGCGGGAGTCTTCAATGAGCAGTTCTTC. Protein product: CASRTLAGVFNEQFF.

This clonotype has only one observation. This chain connects TRBV24-1 to TRBJ2-3; 9 bases line up with TRBD1. Losses at the gene ends were 3 bases for V and 3 bases for J; bases not matched to a gene: 3. This CDR3 region has 15 residues. CDR1 is KGHDR, CDR2 SFDVKD, per germline. DNA of the CDR3: TGTGCCACCAGTGATACCGGGACAGGGACAGATACGCAGTATTTT. As protein: CATSDTGTGTDTQYF.

This clonotype showed up many times. The V call is TRBV28, the J call TRBJ2-7; perhaps D is TRBD1 or TRBD2 (6 bases each). The V and J ends lost 4 bases and 2 bases respectively, with 18 bases between them. The germline CDR1 and CDR2 sequences are MDHEN and SYDVKM. The CDR3 loop spans 16 amino acids. The CDR3 DNA is TGTGCCAGCAGTTCCCCCTTTGGGGGGCAAACCTACGAGCAGTACTTC. Its translation: CASSSPFGGQTYEQYF.

This clonotype was seen repeatedly, ten times or more. The chain employs TRBV11-2 and TRBJ1-4; a possible D gene is TRBD1 (5 bases). The CDR3 totals 15 residues. V lost 5 bases, J lost 5 bases, and 15 bases lay in between. CDR1 is SGHAT and CDR2 is FQNNGV in the germline V gene. CDR3 nucleotide sequence: TGTGCCAGCAGCCCGCAGGGCGCCTCCAATGAAAAACTGTTTTTT. Translation: CASSPQGASNEKLFF.

This clonotype was counted only a few times. The chain has TRBV9 and TRBJ2-3; D is ambiguous. The V and J ends lost 5 bases and 9 bases respectively, with 19 bases between them. This CDR3 contains 14 residues. Germline CDR1 is SGDLS and CDR2 is YYNGEE. CDR3 DNA: TGTGCCAGCAGAGATGGTAGTAGGGAAGGCACGCAGTATTTT. Residues: CASRDGSREGTQYF.

At least ten counts were recorded for this clonotype. The rearrangement links TRBV15 to TRBJ1-2; 8 positions match TRBD1. V was clipped by 0 bases and J by 3 bases; unmatched bases: 6. CDR1 is LNHNV and CDR2 is YYDKDF in the germline V gene (reference sequence). The CDR3 length is 16 residues. This CDR3 is CATSREAGGADYGYTF. The CDR3 DNA reads as TGTGCCACCAGCAGAGAGGCAGGGGGCGCTGACTATGGCTACACCTTC.

The V and J genes are TRBV4-1 and TRBJ2-4, with unresolved D. The V end was cut by 4 bases, the J end by 7 bases, with 14 bases between. The CDR3 sequence is 14 residues long. The germline V gene has CDR1 MGHRA and CDR2 YSYEKL. The CDR3 nucleotides are TGCGCCAGCAGCCTCCTCGGGTCCAGGAACATTCAGTACTTC. It yields the protein CASSLLGSRNIQYF.

Many counts were recorded for this clonotype. V and J are TRBV13 and TRBJ2-6; D call uncertain. CDR1 and CDR2 from the germline V gene are PRHDT and FYEKMQ (reference sequence). The CDR3 is made up of 12 amino acids. V dropped 8 bases and J dropped 0 bases, with 2 bases sitting between them. The CDR3 nucleotides read TGTGCCAGCCGCTCTGGGGCCAACGTCCTGACTTTC. It codes for CASRSGANVLTF.

This clonotype has ten or more counts. V and J are TRBV6-2 or TRBV6-3 and TRBJ1-1; D ambiguous. The CDR3 has 14 amino acids. Trimming left V 4 bases short and J 4 bases short, with 13 bases between. Germline values: CDR1 MNHEY, CDR2 SVGEGT. Written as DNA, the CDR3 is TGTGCCAGCAGTTTTGGGTTATTGGGCACTGAAGCTTTCTTT. Translated, it gives CASSFGLLGTEAFF.

This clonotype was picked up many times. The rearrangement joins TRBV12-3 or TRBV12-4 to TRBJ1-5; TRBD1 matches 7 bases. CDR3 length: 16 residues. Germline trimming cut 2 bases from V and 0 bases from J; bases unmatched to any gene: 4. DNA of the CDR3: TGTGCCAGCAGTTTAAAGGGGGCTTATAGCAATCAGCCCCAGCATTTT. It is translated as CASSLKGAYSNQPQHF.

Ten or more counts support this clonotype. The CDR3 nucleotides read TGTGCCAGCAGCTTAGACTTTAGGGGGACTGTTGCCTACGAGCAGTACTTC. This translates into CASSLDFRGTVAYEQYF. V is TRBV7-9 and J is TRBJ2-7, with D perhaps assigned TRBD1 or TRBD2 (6 bases each). The length of the CDR3 is 17 residues. Germline loops: CDR1 SEHNR, CDR2 FQNEAQ (reference sequence). Trimming removed 1 base from V and 2 bases from J, with 18 bases in between. Full variable domain (missing parts from reference TRBV7-9 and TRBJ2-7): DTGVSQNPRHKITKRGQNVTFRCDPISEHNRLYWYRQTLGQGPEFLTYFQNEAQLEKSRLLSDRFSAERPKGSFSTLEIQRTEQGDSAMYLCASSLDFRGTVAYEQYFGPGTRLTVT.

There are many counts of this clonotype. CDR3 DNA: TGTGCCAGCAGCCAGCGGGGCGGGAGAAAGGACGAGCAGTACTTC. Translation: CASSQRGGRKDEQYF. The chain is built from TRBV3-1 and TRBJ2-7, with 7 bases matching TRBD2. The germline gives CDR1 LGHDT, CDR2 YNNKEL (reference sequence). The CDR3 covers 15 residues. V was pared by 3 bases and J by 5 bases, with 10 bases of the junction left unmatched.

This clonotype was detected a few times. The V and J genes are TRBV3-1 and TRBJ2-7; TRBD2 agrees at 10 bases. Germline CDR1 and CDR2: LGHDT and YNNKEL (reference sequence). This CDR3 has 18 amino acids. Trimming cost V 3 bases and J 0 bases; bases outside gene matches: 11. CDR3: CASSQRTSGIWDSYEQYF. The CDR3 DNA follows: TGTGCCAGCAGCCAGAGGACTAGCGGTATTTGGGACTCCTACGAGCAGTACTTC.